One and the same sample provided the 5 T cell receptor beta chains below, sequenced in a study of cytomegalovirus exposure and HLA in healthy donors. Both 60 Vbeta primers and 13 Jbeta primers went into the PCR. The data were produced by immunoSEQ multiplex PCR, yet TCRdb's version contains in-frame clones alone and is incomplete. Among some 99,000 clones listed, around four fifths were seen once. The specimen was PBMCs. Receptors were obtained from a man aged 35 to 55 in good health and CMV-seronegative.

This sequence joins TRBV6-1 and TRBJ2-7, with D perhaps TRBD2 (5 bases). Trimming removed 2 bases at V and 9 bases at J, with 17 bases between. The CDR3 has 14 amino acids. Germline V lookup: CDR1 MNHNS, CDR2 SASEGT. The CDR3 loop is CASSEIGPAGWQYF. DNA of the CDR3: TGTGCCAGCAGTGAAATTGGCCCCGCGGGTTGGCAGTACTTC.

The chain employs TRBV7-8 and TRBJ2-2, with 12 bases matching TRBD2. Losses at the gene ends were 5 bases for V and 7 bases for J; bases not matched to a gene: 5. The length of the CDR3 is 15 residues. CDR1 and CDR2 from the germline V gene are SGHVS and FQNEAQ. CDR3 in amino acids: CASSLLAGGGGELFF. The CDR3 DNA follows: TGTGCCAGCAGCCTACTAGCGGGGGGAGGCGGGGAGCTGTTTTTT.

As DNA, the CDR3 is TGTGCCAGCCCGCCGGGGGTAGCGGGCAATGAGCAGTTCTTC. Its translation: CASPPGVAGNEQFF. The chain links TRBV7-9 to TRBJ2-1, with 7 bases matching TRBD2. V dropped 8 bases and J dropped 6; count of bases not matched to a gene: 10. Germline CDR1 reads SEHNR; CDR2 reads FQNEAQ (reference sequence). This CDR3 has 14 residues.

This clone was seen only a few times. One end of the junction is discordant with germline, which a read error may explain. The V and J genes are TRBV7-9 and TRBJ2-7; 7 bases are shared with TRBD2. CDR1 is SEHNR, CDR2 FQNEAQ, per germline (reference sequence). There are 14 residues in the CDR3. In nucleotides, the CDR3 is TGTTCCAGCAGCTTTAATACGCCGGGAGGAGAGCAGTACTTC. This sequence encodes CSSSFNTPGGEQYF.

This clone has only a few counts. The rearrangement uses TRBV19 and TRBJ1-2, with no clear D. Looked up from germline, CDR1 is LNHDA and CDR2 is SQIVND (reference sequence). Deletions cut 0 bases from V and 3 bases from J, with 8 bases between. The CDR3 is 14 residues long. The CDR3 sequence: CASSIDRLDYGYTF. DNA of the CDR3: TGTGCCAGTAGTATAGACAGGCTCGACTATGGCTACACCTTC.